The clone carrying this TCR beta chain was picked up many times. Its antigen remains unknown. The CDR3 length is 14 residues. Looked up from germline, CDR1 is SQVTM and CDR2 is ANQGSEA. V lost 2 bases to trimming and J lost 4 bases; unmatched junction nucleotides: 3. The data originate from a study of T-cell reconstitution after alpha-beta-depleted transplantation in children. During its preparation, the TCRbeta library received unique molecular identifiers. Each CDR3 protein is one row after TCRdb ran MiXCR on the PCR reads. The table records roughly 790,000 distinct CDR3 sequences, 16% of them present only once. The study's findings and limits: The high TCRbeta diversity at day 60 in some patients came from surviving recipient T cells and thymic progenitors. Reports say that about two months after transplant, the alpha-beta T cells came out of several hundred graft clones that had expanded. A year post-transplant, T-cell counts and diversity derived mostly from newly produced T cells.

The chain joins TRBV29-1 to TRBJ2-1, with 9 bases aligning to TRBD2. The sample here was PBMCs, mostly from graft donor cells, taken 360 days after TCRalphabeta/CD19-depleted stem cell transplant. This clonotype was obtained from a male patient younger than 18 who had a stem cell transplant for acute lymphoblastic leukemia, so the T cells may come from the graft donor. DNA of the CDR3: TGCAGCGTTGAAATCCTAGCGGGGTACAATGAGCAGTTCTTC. This encodes CSVEILAGYNEQFF.